This entry describes one T cell receptor (beta chain). The antigen remains undetermined. Germline CDR1 reads MDHEN; CDR2 reads SYDVKM. CDR3 length: 17 amino acids. V was shortened by 5 bases and J by 0 bases, with 17 bases between the two germline ends. This specimen comes from a study of identical twins. Addition of a universal primer site occurred through template switching, and cDNA carried unique molecular identifiers. TCRdb recomputed calls from the 5' RACE reads with MiXCR, one row per CDR3 protein. The table includes hundreds of thousands of distinct CDR3 sequences, 20% to 25% detected once. Overall study results and limits: Fewer insertions characterized abundant cord blood beta clonotypes, whereas memory repertoires showed none.

This sample also appeared in a second study, on T cells expressing NK-cell markers. From that report: The TCR beta repertoires originated in sorted CD3+CD56+NKG2C+, CD3+CD56+NKG2C- and CD3+CD56-NKG2C+ T cells. These clonotypes, the leaders elsewhere, also led the CD3+CD56-NKG2C+ fraction in a few donors.

The sequenced sample was CD4+ T cells sorted from blood. The chain links TRBV28 to TRBJ2-1, with D possibly matching TRBD2 (6 bases). This TCR derives from a young woman in good health. The CDR3 DNA is TGTGCCAGCAGTCCGGGACTGTTTGTTAGCTCCTACAATGAGCAGTTCTTC. This gives the protein CASSPGLFVSSYNEQFF.